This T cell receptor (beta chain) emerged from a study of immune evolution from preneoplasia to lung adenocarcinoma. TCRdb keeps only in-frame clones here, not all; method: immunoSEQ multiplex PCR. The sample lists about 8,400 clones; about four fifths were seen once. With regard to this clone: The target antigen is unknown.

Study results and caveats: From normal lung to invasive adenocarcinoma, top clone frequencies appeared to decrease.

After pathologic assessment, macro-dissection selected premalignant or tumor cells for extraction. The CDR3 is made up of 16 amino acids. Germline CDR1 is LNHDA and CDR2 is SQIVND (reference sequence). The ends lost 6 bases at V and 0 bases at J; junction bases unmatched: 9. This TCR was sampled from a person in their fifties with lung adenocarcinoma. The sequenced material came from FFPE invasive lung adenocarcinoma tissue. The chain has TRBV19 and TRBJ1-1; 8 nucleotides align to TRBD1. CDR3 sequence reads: CASRTSTGGLNTEAFF. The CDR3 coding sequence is TGTGCCAGTAGGACCTCCACAGGGGGTTTGAACACTGAAGCTTTCTTT.